This TCR beta chain was sequenced for a study of shared clonotypes between healthy human individuals. CDR3 length: 14 amino acids. V lost 5 bases, J lost 3 bases, and 6 bases stayed unmatched. Germline lookup yields CDR1 SQVTM and CDR2 ANQGSEA. Sequencing used immunoSEQ multiplex PCR; TCRdb keeps in-frame clones, though not all of them. The table shows 2,500,000 or so clones, with roughly 90% occurring only once. The sample was naive CD4+ T cells from PBMCs. The subset denotes: CD45RA+ positively selected. The V gene is TRBV29-1, the J gene TRBJ1-1; 10 bases agree with TRBD1. The clonotype originates from a man between 18 and 35 years old in good health. Some clones in this sample may be carry-over from other donors' samples. This chain's CDR3 is CSVRDRGPDTEAFF. The DNA of the CDR3 is TGCAGCGTTAGAGACAGGGGGCCGGACACTGAAGCTTTCTTT.